The clone carrying this T cell receptor beta chain was detected a few times. The authors ran a second PCR of 7 to 11 cycles using a sample-barcoded 5' primer and a J-beta primer mix. TCRdb reanalysed the 5' RACE reads using MiXCR and keeps one entry per CDR3 protein. The repertoire includes 760,000 or so distinct CDR3 sequences, around 25% of them detected once, and 8% to 10% sits in the top ten. The data were taken from a study of blood T cells in healthy people across ages. CDR1 and CDR2 (germline): DFQATT, SNEGSKA (reference sequence). V lost 4 bases, J lost 4 bases, and 7 bases stayed unmatched. This CDR3 is built from 15 residues. The same specimen was also included in a second study, on T cells of mothers and their children.

The specimen was blood. This clonotype originated in a boy younger than 18 in good health. The chain recombines TRBV20-1 with TRBJ2-5, with 12 bases lining up with TRBD1. As DNA, the CDR3 is TGCAGTGCTATTAGGGGGACAGGGGGCGCAGAGACCCAGTACTTC. Protein product: CSAIRGTGGAETQYF.